This TCR beta chain was sequenced in a study of early T cells in non-severe SARS-CoV-2 infection. Study summary: The sequenced material was bulk RNA from unsorted whole blood, and its chains were unpaired.

Germline V gene lookup returns CDR1 SGHVS and CDR2 FNYEAQ. The V and J ends lost 5 bases and 6 bases, in that order; junction bases with no gene match: 4. The CDR3 spans 12 residues. Regarding the study as a whole: Matching results from VDJdb favored anti-spike CD8 responses, leaving private and CD4 specificities undetected.

This clonotype showed up many times. The antigen is not known. Unique molecular identifiers were affixed to single, distinct cDNA molecules. TCRdb passed the 5' RACE reads through MiXCR, listing each CDR3 protein once. The repertoire holds tens of thousands of distinct CDR3 sequences, with 5% as singletons. This clonotype originated in an adult who was a healthcare worker with PCR-confirmed SARS-CoV-2 infection or an uninfected control (not recorded which). The chain links TRBV7-6 to TRBJ2-7; 7 bases fit TRBD1. The sample was whole blood, taken at baseline. CDR3 sequence: CASSVQGSEQYF. The CDR3 bases are TGTGCCAGCAGCGTACAGGGGAGCGAGCAGTACTTC.